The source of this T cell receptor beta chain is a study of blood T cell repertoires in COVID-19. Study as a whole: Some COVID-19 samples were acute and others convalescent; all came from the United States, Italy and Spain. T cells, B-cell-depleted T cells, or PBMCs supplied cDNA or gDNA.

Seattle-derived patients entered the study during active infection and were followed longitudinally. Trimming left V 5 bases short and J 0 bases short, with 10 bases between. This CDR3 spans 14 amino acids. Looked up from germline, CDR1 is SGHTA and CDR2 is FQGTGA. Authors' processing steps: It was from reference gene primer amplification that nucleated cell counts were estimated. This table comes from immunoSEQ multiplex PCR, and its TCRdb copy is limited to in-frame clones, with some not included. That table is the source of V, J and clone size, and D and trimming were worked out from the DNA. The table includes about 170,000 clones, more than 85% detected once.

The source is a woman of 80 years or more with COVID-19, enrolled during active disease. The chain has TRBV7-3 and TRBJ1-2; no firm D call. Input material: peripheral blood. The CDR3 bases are TGTGCCAGCAGCCCCAACAGAGCTAACTATGGCTACACCTTC. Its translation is CASSPNRANYGYTF.